One and the same sample provided the 22 T cell receptor beta chains below, sequenced in a study of blood T cell repertoires in COVID-19. The protocol was immunoSEQ multiplex PCR, while the TCRdb copy is restricted to in-frame clones and leaves out a portion. The sample consists of 65,000 to 90,000 clones, about nine tenths of them appearing once. Sample: peripheral blood. Every receptor here comes from a human donor in a cohort sampled during active COVID-19.

As to this clone: At one boundary the junction diverges from the germline segment, which might be a read error. This chain uses TRBV7-7 with TRBJ2-1; TRBD2 matches at 8 bases. The V gene's germline CDR1 is SSHAT and CDR2 FNYEAQ (reference sequence). The CDR3 is 16 amino acids. The CDR3 coding sequence is TGTGCTAGCAGTTCCGGGGGGGGACTCTCCTACAATGAGCAGTTCTTC. It yields the protein CASSSGGGLSYNEQFF.

V is TRBV3-1 (or the pseudogene TRBV3-2) and J is TRBJ1-3; D might be TRBD1 (5 bases). The V gene's germline CDR1 is LGHDT and CDR2 YNNKEL (reference sequence). This CDR3 has 16 residues. Trimming cost V 2 bases and J 0 bases, with 11 bases left between them. This CDR3 reads CASSQHRSASGNTIYF. CDR3 in DNA: TGTGCCAGCAGCCAACACAGGAGCGCCTCTGGAAACACCATATATTTT.

The J gene is TRBJ2-7, the V gene TRBV19; 10 nucleotides align to TRBD1. The V gene's germline CDR1 is LNHDA and CDR2 SQIVND (reference sequence). Trimming removed 3 bases from V and 2 bases from J; junction bases left unmatched: 7. This CDR3 contains 16 residues. CDR3 sequence (DNA): TGTGCCAGTAGTATCCCCTGGACAGGGGGTCCCTACGAGCAGTACTTC. This codes for CASSIPWTGGPYEQYF.

The V and J genes are TRBV19 and TRBJ1-2; 11 nucleotides match TRBD1. With V trimmed by 3 bases and J by 6 bases, 9 bases remained unmatched. The CDR3 runs 16 residues. Germline assignment: CDR1 LNHDA and CDR2 SQIVND (reference sequence). The CDR3 nucleotides are TGTGCCAGTAGTATCCCGATCGGGACAGGGGGGCATGGCTACACCTTC. This translates into CASSIPIGTGGHGYTF.

CDR3 loop: CASSDAGAHEQYF. The CDR3 DNA sequence: TGTGCCAGCAGTGACGCGGGGGCACACGAGCAGTACTTC. The chain is built from TRBV25-1 and TRBJ2-7, with D possibly matching TRBD2 (7 bases). Looked up from germline, CDR1 is MGHDK and CDR2 is SYGVNS. The CDR3 runs 13 residues. V was cut by 3 bases and J by 5 bases, with 11 bases left in between.

The V call is TRBV9, the J call TRBJ2-7, with D perhaps matching TRBD2 (7 bases). The germline V gene encodes CDR1 SGDLS and CDR2 YYNGEE. The CDR3 covers 17 residues. The V gene lost 0 bases and the J gene lost 0 bases, with 16 bases spanning the gap. The CDR3 nucleotides are TGTGCCAGCAGCGTAGGAGATAGGGGGGGCTCCTCCTACGAGCAGTACTTC. It encodes CASSVGDRGGSSYEQYF.

V gene TRBV19 combines with J gene TRBJ1-2, with D hard to call. Trimming cost V 8 bases and J 8 bases, with 21 bases left between them. The length of the CDR3 is 14 residues. CDR1 LNHDA and CDR2 SQIVND come from the germline V gene (reference sequence). CDR3 residues: CASLYRGNPFGYTF. The CDR3 bases are TGTGCCAGTTTGTACCGGGGAAACCCCTTCGGCTACACCTTC.

This clone has a single count. The J gene is TRBJ1-2, the V gene TRBV29-1, with TRBD1 matching 8 bases. The CDR3 has 12 amino acids. With 5 bases clipped from V and 6 bases from J, the junction kept 5 bases outside the gene matches. Germline V gene lookup returns CDR1 SQVTM and CDR2 ANQGSEA. As DNA, the CDR3 is TGCAGCGTTCCGGACAGGGACCATGGCTACACCTTC. This sequence encodes CSVPDRDHGYTF.

The rearrangement links TRBV5-4 to TRBJ2-7; TRBD2 matches at 9 bases. The CDR3 is 15 amino acids. Germline-derived CDR1 and CDR2 are SGHNT and YYREEE (reference sequence). Unmatched junction bases numbered 7, after V lost 1 base and J lost 5 bases. The CDR3 bases are TGTGCCAGCAGCTTGATGGCGGGGGGGGGCCACGAGCAGTACTTC. Amino acids: CASSLMAGGGHEQYF.

As DNA, the CDR3 is TGCGCCAGCAGTCACGCAACTGAGGGACCGGACAGGGGAGACGGGGAGCTGTTTTTT. Protein product: CASSHATEGPDRGDGELFF. The J gene is TRBJ2-2, the V gene TRBV23-1; 9 positions agree with TRBD1. TRBV23-1 is an open reading frame, and its role is uncertain. The CDR3 has 19 residues. The V segment lost 3 bases and the J segment 7 bases; nucleotides outside the gene matches: 18.

This chain joins TRBV3-1 (or the pseudogene TRBV3-2) and TRBJ1-1; weak D call: TRBD1 (6 bases). Germline V gene sequence: CDR1 LGHDT, CDR2 YNNKEL (reference sequence). This CDR3 has 15 residues. The V end was cut by 0 bases, the J end by 8 bases, with 16 bases between. The CDR3 region has the DNA TGTGCCAGCAGCCAAGATATGTTGACAGGTTTCGAAGCTTTCTTT. Translating gives CASSQDMLTGFEAFF.

J is TRBJ2-1 and V is TRBV7-2; tentative D call: TRBD1 (5 bases). Trimming took off 3 bases at V and 6 bases at J, with 12 bases between the two ends. Germline V gene lookup returns CDR1 SGHTA and CDR2 FQGNSA. The CDR3 spans 14 residues. The CDR3: CASSFARATNEQFF. In nucleotides, the CDR3 is TGTGCCAGCAGCTTCGCCAGGGCCACCAATGAGCAGTTCTTC.

This clone was seen once. The CDR3 DNA reads TGCAGCGTTGATCGGGGACTGAATACGCAGTATTTT. Translation: CSVDRGLNTQYF. This chain links TRBV29-1 with TRBJ2-3; weak D call: TRBD2 (6 bases). Trimming stripped 3 bases from V and 7 bases from J, with 11 bases between. The CDR3 totals 12 residues. Germline lookup yields CDR1 SQVTM and CDR2 ANQGSEA.

V and J are TRBV10-3 and TRBJ2-5; TRBD2 agrees at 10 bases. The germline V gene has CDR1 ENHRY and CDR2 SYGVKD. This CDR3 is built from 16 residues. The J segment lost 0 bases and the V segment lost 0 bases, leaving 1 base of the junction unmatched. The chain's CDR3 is CAISESSGGYQETQYF. CDR3 coding DNA: TGTGCCATCAGTGAGTCTAGCGGGGGGTACCAAGAGACCCAGTACTTC.

As DNA, the CDR3 is TGTGCCAGCAGCTTAACAGGAGATTATGGCTACACCTTC. Protein: CASSLTGDYGYTF. The V and J genes are TRBV7-9 and TRBJ1-2; perhaps TRBD1 as D (5 bases). Germline V CDR1 and CDR2: SEHNR, FQNEAQ (reference sequence). There are 13 residues in the CDR3. The germline V and J ends were trimmed by 2 bases and 5 bases, with 9 bases remaining between them.

In its sample, this clone was seen once. The CDR3 spells CSVDRGANYGYTF. CDR3 bases: TGCAGCGTGGACAGGGGAGCTAACTATGGCTACACCTTC. The chain joins TRBV29-1 to TRBJ1-2; 9 positions match TRBD1. The CDR3 length is 13 residues. V was pared by 6 bases and J by 0 bases, with 2 bases of the junction left unmatched. Germline V gene lookup returns CDR1 SQVTM and CDR2 ANQGSEA.

Written as DNA, the CDR3 is TGTGCCAGCTCACCCGGAGGACTAGCGGGGGTTGAGACCCAGTACTTC. Translated: CASSPGGLAGVETQYF. The V call is TRBV18, the J call TRBJ2-5, with 13 bases aligning to TRBD2. The V gene's germline CDR1 is KGHSH and CDR2 LQKENI. The CDR3 has 16 amino acids. The V segment lost 3 bases and the J segment 5 bases; nucleotides outside the gene matches: 6.

The rearrangement uses TRBV27 and TRBJ1-1; tentatively, D is TRBD1 (5 bases). Germline CDR1 MNHEY, CDR2 SMNVEV (reference sequence). This CDR3 comprises 15 residues. Trimming removed 7 bases from V and 5 bases from J, with 20 bases in between. CDR3: CASTPHGGGGTEAFF. CDR3 nucleotides: TGTGCCAGCACCCCTCATGGCGGGGGGGGGACTGAAGCTTTCTTT.

The rearrangement joins TRBV11-2 to TRBJ1-1, with 10 bases matching TRBD1. The germline gives CDR1 SGHAT, CDR2 FQNNGV. This CDR3 has 15 amino acids. V lost 4 bases to trimming and J lost 5 bases; unmatched junction nucleotides: 7. In nucleotides, the CDR3 is TGTGCCAGCAGCTCCCGACAGGGGGCCGGGACTGAAGCTTTCTTT. Residues: CASSSRQGAGTEAFF.

This clone was recorded once. The chain is built from TRBV6-6 and TRBJ1-2; 8 bases align to TRBD1. The V segment lost 6 bases and the J segment 1 base; nucleotides outside the gene matches: 10. The CDR3 runs 16 residues. Germline-derived CDR1 and CDR2 are MNHNY and SVGAGI (reference sequence). The CDR3 DNA reads TGTGCCAGCAGAACAGGGACAGGAGGGAGTAACTATGGCTACACCTTC. Amino acid sequence: CASRTGTGGSNYGYTF.

This clone was recorded once. The chain employs TRBV28 and TRBJ1-4, with a tentative D call TRBD1 (5 bases). The germline V gene has CDR1 MDHEN and CDR2 SYDVKM. Trimming removed 7 bases from V and 2 bases from J, with 17 bases in between. The CDR3 length is 16 residues. The CDR3, as DNA: TGTGCCAGCACCCGGAACGTAGGGGCGACTAATGAAAAACTGTTTTTT. Its translation: CASTRNVGATNEKLFF. The full variable domain, completed using reference TRBV28 and TRBJ1-4, is DVKVTQSSRYLVKRTGEKVFLECVQDMDHENMFWYRQDPGLGLRLIYFSYDVKMKEKGDIPEGYSVSREKKERFSLILESASTNQTSMYLCASTRNVGATNEKLFFGSGTQLSVL.

J is TRBJ1-6 and V is TRBV10-1, with D possibly TRBD1 on 5 matching bases. Per the germline V gene, CDR1 is WNHNN and CDR2 is SYGVQD (reference sequence). The V end lost 6 bases, the J end lost 2 bases, and 17 bases lay between the germline ends. The CDR3 has 17 residues. CDR3 region: CASRPFEARAYNSPLHF. The CDR3 DNA is TGCGCCAGCAGGCCTTTCGAAGCCAGGGCCTATAATTCACCCCTCCACTTT.